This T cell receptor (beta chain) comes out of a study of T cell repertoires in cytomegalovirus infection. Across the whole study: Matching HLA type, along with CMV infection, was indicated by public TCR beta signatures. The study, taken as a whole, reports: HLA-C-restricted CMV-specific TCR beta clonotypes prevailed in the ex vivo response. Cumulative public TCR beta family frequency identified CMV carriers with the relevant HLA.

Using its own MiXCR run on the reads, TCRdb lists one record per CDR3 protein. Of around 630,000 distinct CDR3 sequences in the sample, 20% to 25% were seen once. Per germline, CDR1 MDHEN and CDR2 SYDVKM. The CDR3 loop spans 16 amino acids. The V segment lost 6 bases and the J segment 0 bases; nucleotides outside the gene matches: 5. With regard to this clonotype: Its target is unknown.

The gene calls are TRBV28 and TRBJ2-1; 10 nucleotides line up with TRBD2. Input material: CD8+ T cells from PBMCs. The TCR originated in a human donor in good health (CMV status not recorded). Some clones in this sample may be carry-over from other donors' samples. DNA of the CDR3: TGTGCCAGCAGACCTAGCGGGGGTGGCTCCTACAATGAGCAGTTCTTC. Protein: CASRPSGGGSYNEQFF.